The 16 T cell receptor beta chains in this list originate from one sample, sequenced in a study of T cells in Graves' hyperthyroidism and ophthalmopathy. There were TCR beta CDR3 regions amplified from RNA transcripts. Researchers ran a first-round RT-PCR on the TCR CDR3 using the HTBI primer set. TCRdb recomputed calls from the multiplex PCR reads with MiXCR, one row per CDR3 protein. This table holds about 270,000 distinct CDR3 sequences, about 24% found once. The specimen sequenced was blood. The receptor source for this set is a woman between 40 and 55 years old with Graves' ophthalmopathy.

The gene calls are TRBV24-1 and TRBJ2-6; D is undetermined. Trimming removed 1 base at V and 0 bases at J, with 9 bases between. CDR1 and CDR2 from the germline V gene are KGHDR and SFDVKD. The CDR3 has 17 amino acids. The CDR3: CATSDFHATSGANVLTF. In DNA form, the CDR3 reads TGTGCCACCAGTGATTTTCACGCGACCTCTGGGGCCAACGTCCTGACTTTC.

This clonotype came up many times. V gene TRBV3-1 combines with J gene TRBJ2-1; no clear D gene. V was shortened by 0 bases and J by 0 bases, with 6 bases between the two germline ends. Per germline, CDR1 LGHDT and CDR2 YNNKEL (reference sequence). The CDR3 is 15 residues long. The DNA for the CDR3 is TGTGCCAGCAGCCAAGATCTAGGCTCCTACAATGAGCAGTTCTTC. Protein sequence: CASSQDLGSYNEQFF.

The chain uses TRBV7-2 and TRBJ2-7; D unresolved. The CDR3 totals 14 residues. In germline, CDR1 is SGHTA, CDR2 FQGNSA. V was clipped by 2 bases and J by 6 bases, with 14 bases between them. In DNA form, the CDR3 reads TGTGCCAGCAGCTTAAATGCGTTCCCCCCCGAGCAGTACTTC. Its translation: CASSLNAFPPEQYF.

This clonotype was seen ten or more times. V and J are TRBV9 and TRBJ2-7; 12 bases align to TRBD2. Germline values: CDR1 SGDLS, CDR2 YYNGEE. J lost 4 bases, V lost 5 bases, and 4 bases had no gene match. The CDR3 spans 14 residues. Here the CDR3 DNA reads TGTGCCAGCAGTCTAGGGACTAGCGGGTACGAGCAGTACTTC. Protein sequence: CASSLGTSGYEQYF.

This clonotype showed up many times. J is TRBJ1-3 and V is TRBV7-9; 7 bases line up with TRBD1. The CDR3 has 15 residues. Germline loops: CDR1 SEHNR, CDR2 FQNEAQ (reference sequence). V dropped 5 bases and J dropped 0; count of bases not matched to a gene: 4. This CDR3 reads CASSRGTDSGNTIYF. The CDR3 region has the DNA TGTGCCAGCAGCCGCGGGACAGACTCTGGAAACACCATATATTTT. The variable domain in full, completed from reference TRBV7-9 and TRBJ1-3, reads DTGVSQNPRHKITKRGQNVTFRCDPISEHNRLYWYRQTLGQGPEFLTYFQNEAQLEKSRLLSDRFSAERPKGSFSTLEIQRTEQGDSAMYLCASSRGTDSGNTIYFGEGSWLTVV.

This clonotype was seen ten or more times. The V gene is TRBV20-1, the J gene TRBJ2-4, with 10 nucleotides matching TRBD2. There are 17 residues in the CDR3. The V and J ends lost 2 bases and 7 bases, in that order; junction bases with no gene match: 14. CDR1 is DFQATT, CDR2 SNEGSKA, per germline (reference sequence). The CDR3 sequence: CSARPRVEREGRNIQYF. The DNA for the CDR3 is TGCAGTGCTAGACCTCGGGTAGAGCGGGAGGGCCGGAACATTCAGTACTTC.

The rearrangement uses TRBV13 and TRBJ2-7, with 11 positions matching TRBD2. The V gene end was trimmed by 5 bases and the J gene end by 6 bases; junction bases not matched to a gene: 6. Germline assignment: CDR1 PRHDT and CDR2 FYEKMQ (reference sequence). CDR3 length equals 14 residues. CDR3 nucleotides: TGTGCCAGCAGCAGAACTAGCGGGAGTCTCGAGCAGTACTTC. It yields the protein CASSRTSGSLEQYF.

Ten or more counts support this clonotype. This chain joins TRBV4-1 and TRBJ1-1; D possibly corresponds to TRBD1 (5 bases). The length of the CDR3 is 15 residues. CDR1 and CDR2 from the germline V gene are MGHRA and YSYEKL. Trimming left V 4 bases short and J 3 bases short, with 15 bases between. The CDR3 sequence: CASSRRVGGDTEAFF. The CDR3 nucleotides read TGCGCCAGCAGCCGGAGGGTGGGAGGGGACACTGAAGCTTTCTTT.

About this clonotype: At one end the junction does not follow the germline gene, possibly because of a read error. The V and J genes are TRBV30 and TRBJ1-2, with D possibly TRBD1 on 5 matching bases. Germline loops: CDR1 GTSNPN, CDR2 SVGIG (reference sequence). CDR3 size: 13 residues. CDR3 bases: TGTGCCTGGAGTAGGATGATGGGGGATGGCTACAACTTC. Amino acids: CAWSRMMGDGYNF.

V gene TRBV20-1 combines with J gene TRBJ2-7; D tentatively fits TRBD1 or TRBD2 (5 bases each). The germline CDR1 and CDR2 sequences are DFQATT and SNEGSKA (reference sequence). The CDR3 is made up of 15 amino acids. Trimming took off 0 bases at V and 5 bases at J, with 17 bases between the two ends. The CDR3 here is CSARDHESGRDEQYF. The CDR3 DNA reads TGCAGTGCTAGAGATCATGAGAGCGGCAGGGACGAGCAGTACTTC.

At least ten counts were recorded for this clonotype. V and J are TRBV28 and TRBJ1-1; D gene uncertain. This CDR3 has 12 amino acids. CDR1 is MDHEN, CDR2 SYDVKM, per germline. Trimming removed 3 bases at V and 11 bases at J, with 13 bases between. The CDR3 bases are TGTGCCAGCAGTTTTTTGGGAGAGATGGCTTTCTTT. It is translated as CASSFLGEMAFF.

In its sample, this clonotype was seen many times. This chain links TRBV28 with TRBJ2-5, with D uncertain. Germline V gene lookup returns CDR1 MDHEN and CDR2 SYDVKM. The V end was cut by 8 bases, the J end by 7 bases, with 17 bases between. The CDR3 has 13 residues. The CDR3 is CASSTPALTTQYF. CDR3 DNA: TGTGCCAGCTCGACCCCCGCGTTAACGACCCAGTACTTC.

The V gene is TRBV7-2, the J gene TRBJ2-5; a possible D gene is TRBD1 (5 bases). Germline values: CDR1 SGHTA, CDR2 FQGNSA. The ends were cut back, 0 bases at V and 5 bases at J, with 13 bases in the middle. The CDR3 spans 15 residues. CDR3 protein: CASSLAQGRAETQYF. In DNA, the CDR3 is TGTGCCAGCAGCTTAGCCCAGGGCCGGGCGGAGACCCAGTACTTC.

This clonotype was observed at least ten times. This chain links TRBV9 with TRBJ2-2; D is possibly TRBD1 (5 bases). V lost 6 bases and J 1 base, leaving 13 bases between the germline ends. The V gene's germline CDR1 is SGDLS and CDR2 YYNGEE. This CDR3 spans 15 amino acids. CDR3 in amino acids: CASTGRAKNTGELFF. The CDR3 bases are TGTGCCAGCACAGGCAGGGCCAAGAACACCGGGGAGCTGTTTTTT.

This clonotype was detected ten times or more. J is TRBJ1-5 and V is TRBV6-5; 7 bases match TRBD1. The CDR3 is 17 amino acids. Germline V gene lookup returns CDR1 MNHEY and CDR2 SVGAGI. The J segment lost 3 bases and the V segment lost 4 bases, leaving 12 bases of the junction unmatched. Here the CDR3 reads CASSLPTGQATNQPQHF. The CDR3 DNA is TGTGCCAGCAGTTTGCCAACCGGACAGGCCACCAATCAGCCCCAGCATTTT.

The chain has TRBV12-3 or TRBV12-4 and TRBJ1-1; 9 nucleotides align to TRBD1. There are 15 residues in the CDR3. The V gene end was trimmed by 7 bases and the J gene end by 0 bases; junction bases not matched to a gene: 6. CDR3 sequence: CASTTGTGLNTEAFF. Written as DNA, the CDR3 is TGTGCCAGCACCACCGGGACAGGGTTGAACACTGAAGCTTTCTTT.